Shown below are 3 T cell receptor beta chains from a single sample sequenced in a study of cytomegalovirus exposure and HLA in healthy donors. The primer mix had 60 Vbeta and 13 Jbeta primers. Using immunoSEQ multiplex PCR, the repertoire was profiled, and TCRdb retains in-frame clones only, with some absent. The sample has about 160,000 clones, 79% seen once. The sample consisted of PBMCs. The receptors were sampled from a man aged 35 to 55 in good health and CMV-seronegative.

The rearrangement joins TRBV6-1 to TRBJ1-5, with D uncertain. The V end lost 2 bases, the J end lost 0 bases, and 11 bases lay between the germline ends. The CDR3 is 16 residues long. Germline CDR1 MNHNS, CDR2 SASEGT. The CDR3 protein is CASSEFRPYSNQPQHF. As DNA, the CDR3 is TGTGCCAGCAGTGAATTCAGGCCCTATAGCAATCAGCCCCAGCATTTT.

The CDR3 here is CASSPAGVYQPQHF. As DNA, the CDR3 is TGTGCCAGCAGCCCGGCGGGGGTATATCAGCCCCAGCATTTT. The chain recombines TRBV7-9 with TRBJ1-5; TRBD1 is a possible D gene (5 bases). Germline loops: CDR1 SEHNR, CDR2 FQNEAQ (reference sequence). This CDR3 has 14 residues. Trimming took 5 bases from V and 5 from J, leaving 13 bases between them.

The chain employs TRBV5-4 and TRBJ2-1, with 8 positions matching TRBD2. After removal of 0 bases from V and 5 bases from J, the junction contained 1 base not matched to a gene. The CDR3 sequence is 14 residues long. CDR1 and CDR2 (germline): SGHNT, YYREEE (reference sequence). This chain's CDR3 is CASSLELADNEQFF. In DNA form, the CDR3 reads TGTGCCAGCAGCTTGGAACTAGCGGACAATGAGCAGTTCTTC.